This TCR beta chain appears in the sequencing data of a study of shared clonotypes between healthy human individuals. Study-wide results and limits: Estimated richness values were generally larger in naive subsets than in memory subsets.

In this sample, this clone turned up once. What it binds is not known. Each subset's genomic DNA was split evenly across several immunoSEQ plates. Sequenced by immunoSEQ multiplex PCR; TCRdb stores in-frame clones only, minus some. The table lists some 1.5 million clones, around 95% of them singletons. Source material: naive CD4+ T cells sorted from blood. The subset denotes: CD45RA+ positively selected. The sequence was collected from a young man in good health.

This CDR3 is CASSDRTGGSYEQYF. CDR3 DNA: TGTGCCAGCAGTGATCGAACAGGGGGCTCTTACGAGCAGTACTTC. The chain joins TRBV2 to TRBJ2-7, with 9 bases fitting TRBD1. CDR1 and CDR2 from the germline V gene are SNHLY and FYNNEI. V was pared by 3 bases and J by 4 bases, with 7 bases of the junction left unmatched. This CDR3 is 15 amino acids long.